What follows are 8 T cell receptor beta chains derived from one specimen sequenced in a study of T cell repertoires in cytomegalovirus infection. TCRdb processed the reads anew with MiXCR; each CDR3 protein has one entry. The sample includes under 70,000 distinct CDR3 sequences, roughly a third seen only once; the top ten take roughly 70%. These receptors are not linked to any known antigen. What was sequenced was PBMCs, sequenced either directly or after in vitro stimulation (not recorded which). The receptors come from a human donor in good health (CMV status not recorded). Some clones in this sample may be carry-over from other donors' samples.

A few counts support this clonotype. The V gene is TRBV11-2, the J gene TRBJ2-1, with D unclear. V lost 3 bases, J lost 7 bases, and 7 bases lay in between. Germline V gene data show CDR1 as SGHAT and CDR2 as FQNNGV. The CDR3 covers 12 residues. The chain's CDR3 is CASSFVVNEQFF. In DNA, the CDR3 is TGTGCCAGCAGCTTCGTGGTTAATGAGCAGTTCTTC.

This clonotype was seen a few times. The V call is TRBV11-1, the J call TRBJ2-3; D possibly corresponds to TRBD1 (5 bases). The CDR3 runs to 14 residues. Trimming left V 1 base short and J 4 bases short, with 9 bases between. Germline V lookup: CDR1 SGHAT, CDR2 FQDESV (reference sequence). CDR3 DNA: TGTGCCAGCAGCTTAGAGGGGATGGCAGATACGCAGTATTTT. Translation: CASSLEGMADTQYF.

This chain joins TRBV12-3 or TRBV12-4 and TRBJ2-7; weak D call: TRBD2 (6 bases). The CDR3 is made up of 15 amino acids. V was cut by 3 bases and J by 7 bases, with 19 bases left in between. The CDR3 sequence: CASSLRAIRAGEQYF. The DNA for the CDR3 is TGTGCCAGCAGTTTGCGAGCGATTCGGGCGGGGGAGCAGTACTTC.

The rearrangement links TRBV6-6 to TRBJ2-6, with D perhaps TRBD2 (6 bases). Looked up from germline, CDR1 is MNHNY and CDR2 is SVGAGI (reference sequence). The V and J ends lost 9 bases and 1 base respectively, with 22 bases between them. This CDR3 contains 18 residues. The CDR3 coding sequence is TGTGCCAGTTCCCAGGCGATCGGGGGATCGTCTGGGGCCAACGTCCTGACTTTC. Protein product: CASSQAIGGSSGANVLTF.

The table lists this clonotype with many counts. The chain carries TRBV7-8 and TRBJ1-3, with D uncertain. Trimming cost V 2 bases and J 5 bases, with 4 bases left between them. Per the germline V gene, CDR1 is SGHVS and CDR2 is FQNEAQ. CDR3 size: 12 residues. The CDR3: CASSLNRNTIYF. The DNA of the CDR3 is TGTGCCAGCAGCTTAAACAGAAACACCATATATTTT.

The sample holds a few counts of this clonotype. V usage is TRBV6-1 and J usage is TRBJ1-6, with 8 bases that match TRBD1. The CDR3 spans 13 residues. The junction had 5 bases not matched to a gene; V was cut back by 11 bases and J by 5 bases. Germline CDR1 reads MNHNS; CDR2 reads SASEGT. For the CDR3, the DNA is TGTGCCGAGAGACAGGGGAATAATTCACCCCTCCACTTT. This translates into CAERQGNNSPLHF.

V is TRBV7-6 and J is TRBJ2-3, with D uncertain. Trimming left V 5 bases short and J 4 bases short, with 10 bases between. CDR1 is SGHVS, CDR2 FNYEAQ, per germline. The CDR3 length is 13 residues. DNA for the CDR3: TGTGCCAGCAGCCTCGCAGCCCCAGATACGCAGTATTTT. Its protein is CASSLAAPDTQYF.

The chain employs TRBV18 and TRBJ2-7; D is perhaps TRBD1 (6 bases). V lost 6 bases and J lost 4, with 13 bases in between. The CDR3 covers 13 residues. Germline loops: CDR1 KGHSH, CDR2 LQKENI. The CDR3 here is CASSPGQNYEQYF. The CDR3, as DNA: TGTGCCAGCTCCCCGGGACAAAATTACGAGCAGTACTTC.